A single TCR beta chain is shown here with its context. V was pared by 4 bases and J by 5 bases, with 9 bases between. The CDR3 has 12 residues. The germline CDR1 and CDR2 sequences are SNHLY and FYNNEI. This sample was taken from a study of control samples from healthy donors and cancer patients. Here immunoSEQ multiplex PCR was the method, and the copy in TCRdb shows in-frame clones only, minus some. The sample contains fewer than 150,000 clones, approximately 90% of which appear only once. The genes are TRBV2 and TRBJ2-7; D perhaps matches TRBD1 (5 bases). Material for sequencing was blood. The clonotype comes from a woman younger than 30 in good health. The CDR3 sequence is CASSGQFNEQYF. CDR3 sequence (DNA): TGTGCCAGCAGTGGACAGTTCAACGAGCAGTACTTC.